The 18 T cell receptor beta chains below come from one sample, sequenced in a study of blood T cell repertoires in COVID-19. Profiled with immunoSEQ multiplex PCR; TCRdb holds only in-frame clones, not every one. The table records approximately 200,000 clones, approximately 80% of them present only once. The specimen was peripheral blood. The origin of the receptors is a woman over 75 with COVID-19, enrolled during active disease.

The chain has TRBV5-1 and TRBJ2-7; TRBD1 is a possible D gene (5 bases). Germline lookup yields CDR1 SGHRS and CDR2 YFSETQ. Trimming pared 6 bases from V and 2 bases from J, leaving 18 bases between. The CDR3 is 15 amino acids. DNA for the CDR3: TGCGCCAGCACCCGTGGGGCCCAGCGCCCCTACGAGCAGTACTTC. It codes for CASTRGAQRPYEQYF.

The CDR3 DNA follows: TGTGCCAGTAGTATGCGGAGGGTTGAACAGCCCCAGCATTTT. It translates to CASSMRRVEQPQHF. The rearrangement links TRBV19 to TRBJ1-5; D call uncertain. V shed 3 bases and J shed 7 bases, with 13 bases lying between them. CDR3 size: 14 residues. The germline V gene encodes CDR1 LNHDA and CDR2 SQIVND (reference sequence).

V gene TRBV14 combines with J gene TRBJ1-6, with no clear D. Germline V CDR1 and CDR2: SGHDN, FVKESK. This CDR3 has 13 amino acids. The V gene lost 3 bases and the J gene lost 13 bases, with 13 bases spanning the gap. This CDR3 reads CASSQTVAGPLHF. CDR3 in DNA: TGTGCCAGCAGCCAGACGGTGGCGGGGCCCCTCCACTTT.

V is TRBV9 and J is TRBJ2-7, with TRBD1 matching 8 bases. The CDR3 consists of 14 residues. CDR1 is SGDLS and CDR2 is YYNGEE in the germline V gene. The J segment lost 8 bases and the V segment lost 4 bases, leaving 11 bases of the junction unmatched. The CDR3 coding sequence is TGTGCCAGCAGCTTCGAGCGGACAGGGACGAAGCAGTACTTC. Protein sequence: CASSFERTGTKQYF.

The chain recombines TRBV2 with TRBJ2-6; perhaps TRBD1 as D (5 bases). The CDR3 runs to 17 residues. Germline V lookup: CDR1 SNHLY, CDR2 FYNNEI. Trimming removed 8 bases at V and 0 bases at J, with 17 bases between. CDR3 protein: CASFLQGAFSGANVLTF. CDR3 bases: TGTGCCAGCTTTTTGCAGGGTGCTTTCTCTGGGGCCAACGTCCTGACTTTC.

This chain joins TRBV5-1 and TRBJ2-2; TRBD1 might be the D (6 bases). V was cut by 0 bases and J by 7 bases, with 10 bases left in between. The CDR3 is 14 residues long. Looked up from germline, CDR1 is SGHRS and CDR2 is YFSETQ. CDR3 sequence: CASSLGQADGELFF. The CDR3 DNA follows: TGCGCCAGCAGCTTGGGACAGGCGGACGGGGAGCTGTTTTTT.

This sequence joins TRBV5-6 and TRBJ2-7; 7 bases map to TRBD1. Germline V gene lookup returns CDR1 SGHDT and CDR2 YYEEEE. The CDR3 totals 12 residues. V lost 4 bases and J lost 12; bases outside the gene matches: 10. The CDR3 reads CASSRITGVAYF. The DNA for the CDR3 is TGTGCCAGCAGCCGGATCACAGGGGTAGCGTACTTC.

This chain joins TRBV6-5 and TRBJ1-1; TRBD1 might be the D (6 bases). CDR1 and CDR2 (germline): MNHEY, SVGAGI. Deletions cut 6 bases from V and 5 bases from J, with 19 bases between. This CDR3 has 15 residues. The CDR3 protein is CASRGVLQGWTEAFF. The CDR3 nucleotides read TGTGCCAGCAGAGGGGTTCTACAGGGTTGGACTGAAGCTTTCTTT.

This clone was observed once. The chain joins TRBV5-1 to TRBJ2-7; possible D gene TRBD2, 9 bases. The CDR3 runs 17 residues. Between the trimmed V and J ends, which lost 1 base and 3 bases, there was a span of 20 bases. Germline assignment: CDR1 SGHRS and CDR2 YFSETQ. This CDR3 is CASSLRASGDRYYEQYF. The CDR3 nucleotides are TGCGCCAGCAGCTTGAGGGCTAGCGGGGACAGGTACTACGAGCAGTACTTC.

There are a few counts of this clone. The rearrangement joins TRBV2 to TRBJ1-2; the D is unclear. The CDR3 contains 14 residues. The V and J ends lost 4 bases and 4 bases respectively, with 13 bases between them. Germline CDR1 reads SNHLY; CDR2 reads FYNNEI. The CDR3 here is CASSGSAGFYGYTF. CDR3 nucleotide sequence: TGTGCCAGCAGTGGGTCGGCAGGTTTCTATGGCTACACCTTC.

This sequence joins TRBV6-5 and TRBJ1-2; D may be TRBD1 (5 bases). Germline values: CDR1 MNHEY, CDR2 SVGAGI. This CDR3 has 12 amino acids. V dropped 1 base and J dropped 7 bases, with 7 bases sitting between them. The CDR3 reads CASSYWGGGYTF. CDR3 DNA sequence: TGTGCCAGCAGTTACTGGGGGGGTGGCTACACCTTC.

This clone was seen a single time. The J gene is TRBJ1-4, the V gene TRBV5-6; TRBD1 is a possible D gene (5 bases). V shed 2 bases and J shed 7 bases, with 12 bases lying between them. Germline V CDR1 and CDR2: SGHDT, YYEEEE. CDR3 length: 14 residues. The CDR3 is CASSFGSGGEKLFF. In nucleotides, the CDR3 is TGTGCCAGCAGCTTCGGCTCCGGGGGTGAAAAACTGTTTTTT.

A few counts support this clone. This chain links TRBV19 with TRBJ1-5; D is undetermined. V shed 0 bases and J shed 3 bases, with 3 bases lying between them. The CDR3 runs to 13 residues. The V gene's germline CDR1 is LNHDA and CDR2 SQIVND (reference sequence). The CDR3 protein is CASSIDFNQPQHF. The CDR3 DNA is TGTGCCAGTAGTATAGACTTCAATCAGCCCCAGCATTTT.

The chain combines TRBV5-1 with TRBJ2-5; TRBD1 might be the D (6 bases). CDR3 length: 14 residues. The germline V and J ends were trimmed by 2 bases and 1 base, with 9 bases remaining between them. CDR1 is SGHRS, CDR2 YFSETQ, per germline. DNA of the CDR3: TGCGCCAGCAGCTTAGGCAGGGGCCAAGAGACCCAGTACTTC. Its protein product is CASSLGRGQETQYF.

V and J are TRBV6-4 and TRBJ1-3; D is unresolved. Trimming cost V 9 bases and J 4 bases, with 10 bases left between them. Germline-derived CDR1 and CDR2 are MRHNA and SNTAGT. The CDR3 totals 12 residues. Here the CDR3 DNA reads TGTGCCAGGGCCCAGCGGGGAAACACCATATATTTT. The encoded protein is CARAQRGNTIYF.

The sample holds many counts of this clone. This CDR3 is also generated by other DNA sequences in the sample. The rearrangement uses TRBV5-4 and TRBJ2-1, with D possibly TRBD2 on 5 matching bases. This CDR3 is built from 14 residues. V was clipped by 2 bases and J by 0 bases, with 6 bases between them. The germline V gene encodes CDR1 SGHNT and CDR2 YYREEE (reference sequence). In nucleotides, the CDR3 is TGTGCCAGCAGCTTACGGGGCTCCTACAATGAGCAGTTCTTC. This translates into CASSLRGSYNEQFF.

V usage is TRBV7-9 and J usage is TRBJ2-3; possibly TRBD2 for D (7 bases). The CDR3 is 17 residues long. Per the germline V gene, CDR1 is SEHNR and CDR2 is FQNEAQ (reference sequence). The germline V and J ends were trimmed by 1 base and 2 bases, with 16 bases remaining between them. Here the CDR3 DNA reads TGTGCCAGCAGCTTAGTACGGGGGGCAGAAATCACAGATACGCAGTATTTT. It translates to CASSLVRGAEITDTQYF.

CDR3 sequence reads: CASSLTGVNTEAFF. In nucleotides, the CDR3 is TGTGCCAGCAGTCTCACAGGAGTGAACACTGAAGCTTTCTTT. The gene calls are TRBV7-9 and TRBJ1-1, with D possibly TRBD1 on 5 matching bases. This CDR3 spans 14 amino acids. The germline V gene has CDR1 SEHNR and CDR2 FQNEAQ (reference sequence). Deletions cut 6 bases from V and 0 bases from J, with 11 bases between.